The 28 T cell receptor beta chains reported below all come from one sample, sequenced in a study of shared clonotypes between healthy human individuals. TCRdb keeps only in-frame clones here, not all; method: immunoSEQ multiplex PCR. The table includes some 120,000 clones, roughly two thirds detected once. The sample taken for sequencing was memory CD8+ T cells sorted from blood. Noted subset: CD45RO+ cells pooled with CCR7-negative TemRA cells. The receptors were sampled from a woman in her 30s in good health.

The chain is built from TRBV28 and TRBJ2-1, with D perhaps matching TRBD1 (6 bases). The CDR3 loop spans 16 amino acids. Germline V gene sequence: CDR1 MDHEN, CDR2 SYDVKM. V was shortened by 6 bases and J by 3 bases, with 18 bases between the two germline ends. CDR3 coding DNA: TGTGCCAGCAGACCTCACGGACAGACCTACTACAATGAGCAGTTCTTC. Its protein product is CASRPHGQTYYNEQFF. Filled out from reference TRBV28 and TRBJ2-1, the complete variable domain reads DVKVTQSSRYLVKRTGEKVFLECVQDMDHENMFWYRQDPGLGLRLIYFSYDVKMKEKGDIPEGYSVSREKKERFSLILESASTNQTSMYLCASRPHGQTYYNEQFFGPGTRLTVL.

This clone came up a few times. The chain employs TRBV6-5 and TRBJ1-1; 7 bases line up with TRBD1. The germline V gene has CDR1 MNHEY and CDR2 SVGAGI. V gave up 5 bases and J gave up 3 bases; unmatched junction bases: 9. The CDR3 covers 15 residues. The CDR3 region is CASSTSPRGDTEAFF. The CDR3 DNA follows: TGTGCCAGCAGTACCTCCCCCAGGGGGGACACTGAAGCTTTCTTT.

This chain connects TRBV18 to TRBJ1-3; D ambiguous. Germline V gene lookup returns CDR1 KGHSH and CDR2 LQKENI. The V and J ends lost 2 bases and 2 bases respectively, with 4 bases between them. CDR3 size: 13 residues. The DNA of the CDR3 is TGTGCCAGCTCACCAATCACTGGAAACACCATATATTTT. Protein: CASSPITGNTIYF.

The chain's CDR3 is CASSPGHRENYGYTF. As DNA, the CDR3 is TGTGCCAGCAGCCCGGGGCACAGGGAGAACTATGGCTACACCTTC. The rearrangement joins TRBV5-6 to TRBJ1-2, with a possible D match to TRBD1 (6 bases). The CDR3 runs 15 residues. V was trimmed by 4 bases and J by 2 bases, leaving 15 bases between them. Germline lookup yields CDR1 SGHDT and CDR2 YYEEEE.

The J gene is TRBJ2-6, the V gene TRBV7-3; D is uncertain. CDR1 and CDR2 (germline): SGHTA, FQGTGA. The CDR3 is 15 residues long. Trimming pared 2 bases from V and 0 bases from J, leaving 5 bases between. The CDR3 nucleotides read TGTGCCAGCAGCTTAGAAGTCTCTGGGGCCAACGTCCTGACTTTC. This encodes CASSLEVSGANVLTF.

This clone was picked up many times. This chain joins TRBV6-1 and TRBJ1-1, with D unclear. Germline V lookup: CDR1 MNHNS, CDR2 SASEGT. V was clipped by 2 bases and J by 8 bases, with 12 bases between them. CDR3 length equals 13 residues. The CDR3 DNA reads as TGTGCCAGCAGTGAAACAGACCGGGCGGAAGCTTTCTTT. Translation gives CASSETDRAEAFF.

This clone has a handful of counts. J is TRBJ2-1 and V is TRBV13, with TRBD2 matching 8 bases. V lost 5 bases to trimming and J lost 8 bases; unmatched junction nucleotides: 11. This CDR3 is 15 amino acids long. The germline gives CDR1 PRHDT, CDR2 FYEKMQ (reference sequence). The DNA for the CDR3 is TGTGCCAGCAGCCGCGGGACTAGGTCTTTATATGAGCAGTTCTTC. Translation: CASSRGTRSLYEQFF.

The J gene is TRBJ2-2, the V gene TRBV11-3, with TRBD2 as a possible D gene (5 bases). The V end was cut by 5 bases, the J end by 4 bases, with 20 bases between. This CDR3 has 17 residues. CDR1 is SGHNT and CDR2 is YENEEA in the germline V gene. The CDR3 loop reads CASSPTSGWMATGELFF. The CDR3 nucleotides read TGTGCCAGCAGCCCCACCTCGGGGTGGATGGCCACCGGGGAGCTGTTTTTT.

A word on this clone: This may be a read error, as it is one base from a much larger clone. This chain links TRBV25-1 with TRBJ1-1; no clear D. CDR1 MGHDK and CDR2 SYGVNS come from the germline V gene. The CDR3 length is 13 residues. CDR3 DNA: TGTACCAGCAGGCTACTCGGGGACACTGAAGCTTTCTTT. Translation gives CTSRLLGDTEAFF.

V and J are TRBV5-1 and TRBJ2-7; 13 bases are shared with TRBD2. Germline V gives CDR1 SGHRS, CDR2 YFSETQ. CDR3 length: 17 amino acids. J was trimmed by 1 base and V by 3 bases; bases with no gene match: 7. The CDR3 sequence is CASSSQTSGRLSYEQYF. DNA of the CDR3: TGCGCCAGCAGCTCCCAGACTAGCGGGAGGCTTTCCTACGAGCAGTACTTC. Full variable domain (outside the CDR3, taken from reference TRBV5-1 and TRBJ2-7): KAGVTQTPRYLIKTRGQQVTLSCSPISGHRSVSWYQQTPGQGLQFLFEYFSETQRNKGNFPGRFSGRQFSNSRSEMNVSTLELGDSALYLCASSSQTSGRLSYEQYFGPGTRLTVT.

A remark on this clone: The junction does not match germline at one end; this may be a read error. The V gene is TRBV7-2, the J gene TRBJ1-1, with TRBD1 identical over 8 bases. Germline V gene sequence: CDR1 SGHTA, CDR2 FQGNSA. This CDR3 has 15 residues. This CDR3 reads CASSREGQVNTYSNF. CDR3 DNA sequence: TGTGCCAGCAGCCGGGAGGGACAGGTCAATACTTACTCCAACTTT.

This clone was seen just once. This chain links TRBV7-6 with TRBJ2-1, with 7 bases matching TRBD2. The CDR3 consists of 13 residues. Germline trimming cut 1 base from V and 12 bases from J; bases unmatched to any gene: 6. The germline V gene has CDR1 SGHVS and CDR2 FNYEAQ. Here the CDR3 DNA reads TGTGCCAGCAGCTTAGGAGGGCGGGAGCGGCAGTTCTTC. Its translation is CASSLGGRERQFF.

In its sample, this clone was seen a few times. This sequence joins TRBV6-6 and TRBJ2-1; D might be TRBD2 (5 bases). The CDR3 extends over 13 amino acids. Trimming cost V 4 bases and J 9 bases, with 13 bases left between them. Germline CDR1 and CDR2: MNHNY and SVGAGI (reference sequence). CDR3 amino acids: CASSLDDRGEQFF. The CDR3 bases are TGTGCCAGCAGTTTGGACGATCGGGGTGAGCAGTTCTTC.

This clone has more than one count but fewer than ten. DNA of the CDR3: TGCGCCAGCAGAGGGGACTTCTCTGGGGCCAACGTCCTGACTTTC. It translates to CASRGDFSGANVLTF. The chain uses TRBV5-1 and TRBJ2-6, with D maybe TRBD2 (6 bases). The V end was cut by 5 bases, the J end by 0 bases, with 9 bases between. The germline gives CDR1 SGHRS, CDR2 YFSETQ. This CDR3 is 15 amino acids long.

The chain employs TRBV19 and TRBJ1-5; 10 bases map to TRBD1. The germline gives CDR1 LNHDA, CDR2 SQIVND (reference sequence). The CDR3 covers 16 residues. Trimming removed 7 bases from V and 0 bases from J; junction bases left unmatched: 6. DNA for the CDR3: TGTGCCAGTAACGACAGGGGGCTGTTTAGCAATCAGCCCCAGCATTTT. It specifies CASNDRGLFSNQPQHF.

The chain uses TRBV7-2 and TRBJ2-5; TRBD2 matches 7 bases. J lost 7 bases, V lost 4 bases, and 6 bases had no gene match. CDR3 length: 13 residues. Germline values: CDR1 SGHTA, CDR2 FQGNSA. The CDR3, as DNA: TGTGCCAGCAGCTCCGGACTAGGAGGGACCCAGTACTTC. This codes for CASSSGLGGTQYF.

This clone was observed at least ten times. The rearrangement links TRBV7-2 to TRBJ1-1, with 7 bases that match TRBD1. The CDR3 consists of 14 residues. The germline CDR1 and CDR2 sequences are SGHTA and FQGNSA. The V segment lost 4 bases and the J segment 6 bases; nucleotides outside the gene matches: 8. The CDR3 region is CASSWGQTYPEAFF. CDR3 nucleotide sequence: TGTGCCAGCAGCTGGGGACAGACGTATCCTGAAGCTTTCTTT.

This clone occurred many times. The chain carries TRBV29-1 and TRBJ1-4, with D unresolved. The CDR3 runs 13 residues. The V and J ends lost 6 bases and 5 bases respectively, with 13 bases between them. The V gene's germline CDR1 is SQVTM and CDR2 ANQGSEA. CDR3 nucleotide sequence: TGCAGCGTCGCTACTAGTGGGAATGAAAAACTGTTTTTT. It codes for CSVATSGNEKLFF.

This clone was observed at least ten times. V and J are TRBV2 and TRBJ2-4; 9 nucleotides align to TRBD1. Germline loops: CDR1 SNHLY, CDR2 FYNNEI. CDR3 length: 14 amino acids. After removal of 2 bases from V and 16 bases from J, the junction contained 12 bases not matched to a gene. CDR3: CASSENPTGGTRYF. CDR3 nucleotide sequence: TGTGCCAGCAGTGAAAACCCGACAGGGGGAACTAGATACTTC.

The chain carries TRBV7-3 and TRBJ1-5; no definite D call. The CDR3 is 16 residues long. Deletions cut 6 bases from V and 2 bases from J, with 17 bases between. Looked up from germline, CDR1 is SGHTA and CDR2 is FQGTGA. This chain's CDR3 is CASSHVEARGNQPQHF. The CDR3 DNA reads TGTGCCAGCAGTCACGTCGAAGCTCGTGGCAATCAGCCCCAGCATTTT.

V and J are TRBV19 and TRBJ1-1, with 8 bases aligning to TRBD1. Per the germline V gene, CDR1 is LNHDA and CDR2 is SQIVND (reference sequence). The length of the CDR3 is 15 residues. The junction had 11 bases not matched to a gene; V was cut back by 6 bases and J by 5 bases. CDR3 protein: CASRSLGQGYTEAFF. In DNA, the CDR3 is TGTGCCAGTAGGTCCTTAGGACAGGGATATACTGAAGCTTTCTTT.

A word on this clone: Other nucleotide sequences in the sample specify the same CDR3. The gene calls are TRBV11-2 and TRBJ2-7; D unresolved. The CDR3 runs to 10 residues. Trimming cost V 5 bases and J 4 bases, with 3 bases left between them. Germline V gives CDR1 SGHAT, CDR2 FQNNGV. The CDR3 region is CASSTYEQYF. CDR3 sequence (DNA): TGTGCCAGCAGCACGTACGAGCAGTACTTC.

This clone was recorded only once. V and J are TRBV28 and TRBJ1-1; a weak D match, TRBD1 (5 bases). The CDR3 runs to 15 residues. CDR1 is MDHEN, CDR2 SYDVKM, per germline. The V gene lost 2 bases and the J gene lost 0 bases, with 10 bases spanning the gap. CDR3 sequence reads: CASSLDRLMNTEAFF. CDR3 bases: TGTGCCAGCAGTTTAGACAGACTAATGAACACTGAAGCTTTCTTT.

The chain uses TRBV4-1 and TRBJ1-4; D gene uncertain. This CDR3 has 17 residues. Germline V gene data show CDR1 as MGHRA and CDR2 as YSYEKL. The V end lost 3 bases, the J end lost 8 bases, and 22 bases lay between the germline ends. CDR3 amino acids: CASSHSGLAVGWEKLFF. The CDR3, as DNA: TGCGCCAGCAGCCACTCCGGTTTGGCTGTGGGATGGGAAAAACTGTTTTTT.

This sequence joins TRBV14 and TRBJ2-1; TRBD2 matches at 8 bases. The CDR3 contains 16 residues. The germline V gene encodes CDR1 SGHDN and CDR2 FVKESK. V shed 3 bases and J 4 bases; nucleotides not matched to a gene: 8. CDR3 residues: CASSQTTSGVYNEQFF. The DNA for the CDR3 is TGTGCCAGCAGCCAGACCACTAGCGGAGTGTACAATGAGCAGTTCTTC.

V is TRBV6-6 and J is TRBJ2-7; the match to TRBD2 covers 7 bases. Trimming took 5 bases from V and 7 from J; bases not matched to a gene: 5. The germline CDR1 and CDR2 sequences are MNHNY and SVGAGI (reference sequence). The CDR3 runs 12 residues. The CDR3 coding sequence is TGTGCCAGCAGTAAGGGACTACCAGAGCAGTACTTC. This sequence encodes CASSKGLPEQYF.

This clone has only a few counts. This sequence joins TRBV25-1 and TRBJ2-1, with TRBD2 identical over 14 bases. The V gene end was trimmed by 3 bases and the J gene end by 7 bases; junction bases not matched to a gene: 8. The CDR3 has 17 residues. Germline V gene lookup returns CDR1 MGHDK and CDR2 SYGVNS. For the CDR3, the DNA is TGTGCCAGCAGTGATGGGTCCGGGACTAGCGGGAGAAATGAGCAGTTCTTC. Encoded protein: CASSDGSGTSGRNEQFF.

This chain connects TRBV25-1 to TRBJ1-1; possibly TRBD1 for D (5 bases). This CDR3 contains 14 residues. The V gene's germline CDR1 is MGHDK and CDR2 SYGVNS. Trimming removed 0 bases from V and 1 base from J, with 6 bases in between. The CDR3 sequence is CASSEYTGNTEAFF. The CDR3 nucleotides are TGTGCCAGCAGTGAATATACAGGGAACACTGAAGCTTTCTTT. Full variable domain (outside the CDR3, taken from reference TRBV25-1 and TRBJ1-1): EADIYQTPRYLVIGTGKKITLECSQTMGHDKMYWYQQDPGMELHLIHYSYGVNSTEKGDLSSESTVSRIRTEHFPLTLESARPSHTSQYLCASSEYTGNTEAFFGQGTRLTVV.